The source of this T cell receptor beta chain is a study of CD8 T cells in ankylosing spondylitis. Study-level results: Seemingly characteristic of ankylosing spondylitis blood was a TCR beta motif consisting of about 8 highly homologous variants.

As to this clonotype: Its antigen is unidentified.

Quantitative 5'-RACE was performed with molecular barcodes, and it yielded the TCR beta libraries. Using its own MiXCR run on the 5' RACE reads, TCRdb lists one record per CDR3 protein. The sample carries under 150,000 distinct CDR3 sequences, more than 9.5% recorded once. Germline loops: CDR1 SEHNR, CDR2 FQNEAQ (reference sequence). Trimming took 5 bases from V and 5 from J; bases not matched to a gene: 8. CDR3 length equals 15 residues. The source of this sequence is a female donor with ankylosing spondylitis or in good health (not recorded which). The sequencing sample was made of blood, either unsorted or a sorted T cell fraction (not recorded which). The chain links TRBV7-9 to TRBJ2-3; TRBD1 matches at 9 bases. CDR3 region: CASSPVTGGRDTQYF. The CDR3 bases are TGTGCCAGCAGCCCGGTGACAGGGGGTAGAGATACGCAGTATTTT.